The 16 T cell receptor beta chains below were found in one sample sequenced in a study of regulatory T cells in long-lasting Graves disease. CDR3-region Arm-PCR and iRepertoire HTBI primers produced the TCR beta libraries. In TCRdb, the multiplex PCR reads were re-called with MiXCR into one record per CDR3 protein. This sample has around 480,000 distinct CDR3 sequences, with 16% found just once. Time point in this sample: newly diagnosed GD, antithyroid drugs for less than 3 months. The TCR library used RNA extracted from PBMCs. These data were also filed under a second study, of T cells in Graves' hyperthyroidism and ophthalmopathy.

The specimen was peripheral blood mononuclear cells (PBMCs), collected at new diagnosis, from a patient treated with antithyroid drugs. Every receptor here comes from a man in his forties with Graves disease.

The sample holds a few counts of this clonotype. This rearrangement joins TRBV5-1 to TRBJ2-3; D unresolved. Germline lookup yields CDR1 SGHRS and CDR2 YFSETQ. The CDR3 has 16 amino acids. V shed 1 base and J shed 0 bases, with 12 bases lying between them. The CDR3 bases are TGCGCCAGCAGCTTGCAACTAAGCTCGAGCACAGATACGCAGTATTTT. The encoded protein is CASSLQLSSSTDTQYF.

This clonotype was seen ten or more times. This chain connects TRBV18 to TRBJ2-1; 9 bases align to TRBD1. The CDR3 has 15 residues. Germline loops: CDR1 KGHSH, CDR2 LQKENI. V lost 1 base and J lost 5; bases outside the gene matches: 3. In DNA form, the CDR3 reads TGTGCCAGCTCACCACTGACAGGGGGTGACAATGAGCAGTTCTTC. Translation gives CASSPLTGGDNEQFF.

This clonotype has at least ten counts. The chain joins TRBV3-1 to TRBJ1-2; maybe TRBD1 (5 bases). The V end lost 0 bases, the J end lost 5 bases, and 13 bases lay between the germline ends. Germline V gene sequence: CDR1 LGHDT, CDR2 YNNKEL (reference sequence). The CDR3 runs 15 residues. CDR3 DNA sequence: TGTGCCAGCAGCCAAGATATAGGGACTGTTTATGGCTACACCTTC. Translation gives CASSQDIGTVYGYTF. The variable domain in full, with the rest retrieved from reference TRBV3-1 and TRBJ1-2, is DTAVSQTPKYLVTQMGNDKSIKCEQNLGHDTMYWYKQDSKKFLKIMFSYNNKELIINETVPNRFSPKSPDKAHLNLHINSLELGDSAVYFCASSQDIGTVYGYTFGSGTRLTVV.

This clonotype was seen at least ten times. V gene TRBV2 combines with J gene TRBJ2-5, with D possibly being TRBD1 or TRBD2 (5 bases each). The CDR3 loop spans 14 amino acids. Germline V CDR1 and CDR2: SNHLY, FYNNEI. V was clipped by 4 bases and J by 4 bases, with 13 bases between them. The CDR3 bases are TGTGCCAGCAGTGCGGGGACGGGCCGAGAGACCCAGTACTTC. Its translation is CASSAGTGRETQYF.

The chain uses TRBV29-1 and TRBJ2-7, with D perhaps TRBD2 (6 bases). The V end lost 7 bases, the J end lost 5 bases, and 18 bases lay between the germline ends. Germline CDR1 reads SQVTM; CDR2 reads ANQGSEA. This CDR3 has 13 amino acids. The CDR3 is CSGGIGGVNEQYF. The CDR3 DNA reads as TGCAGCGGGGGAATCGGAGGGGTCAACGAGCAGTACTTC.

This clonotype has more than one count but fewer than ten. The rearrangement uses TRBV7-3 and TRBJ2-3; TRBD2 matches at 8 bases. V lost 5 bases, J lost 3 bases, and 10 bases stayed unmatched. The germline CDR1 and CDR2 sequences are SGHTA and FQGTGA. The CDR3 covers 16 residues. The CDR3 nucleotides are TGTGCCAGCAGCGTAGGGCTACGGGAGGGTACAGATACGCAGTATTTT. Encoded protein: CASSVGLREGTDTQYF.

The V gene is TRBV5-1, the J gene TRBJ2-7; 8 bases are a match to TRBD1. Trimming removed 0 bases from V and 1 base from J; junction bases left unmatched: 9. This CDR3 has 17 amino acids. The germline V gene encodes CDR1 SGHRS and CDR2 YFSETQ. The CDR3 sequence: CASSLDLVGDRSYEQYF. The CDR3 DNA reads TGCGCCAGCAGCTTGGATTTGGTTGGGGACAGGTCCTACGAGCAGTACTTC. The full variable domain, rest sourced from reference TRBV5-1 and TRBJ2-7, is KAGVTQTPRYLIKTRGQQVTLSCSPISGHRSVSWYQQTPGQGLQFLFEYFSETQRNKGNFPGRFSGRQFSNSRSEMNVSTLELGDSALYLCASSLDLVGDRSYEQYFGPGTRLTVT.

The rearrangement joins TRBV11-1 to TRBJ2-7; D may be TRBD1 (7 bases). CDR1 and CDR2 (germline): SGHAT, FQDESV (reference sequence). V lost 5 bases and J 0 bases, leaving 14 bases between the germline ends. The CDR3 sequence is 15 residues long. CDR3 nucleotides: TGTGCCAGCAGCCCCCTGCGGGACAGCTCCTACGAGCAGTACTTC. Its protein product is CASSPLRDSSYEQYF.

The CDR3 reads CSARGTANTGELFF. In nucleotides, the CDR3 is TGCAGTGCTAGAGGCACTGCGAACACCGGGGAGCTGTTTTTT. The chain combines TRBV20-1 with TRBJ2-2; unclear D gene. Trimming cost V 1 base and J 0 bases, with 6 bases left between them. This CDR3 is 14 amino acids long. CDR1 DFQATT and CDR2 SNEGSKA come from the germline V gene (reference sequence).

This clonotype occurred a few times. The chain joins TRBV20-1 to TRBJ2-1, with D possibly matching TRBD2 (5 bases). Between the trimmed V and J ends, which lost 2 bases and 7 bases, there was a span of 18 bases. The germline CDR1 and CDR2 sequences are DFQATT and SNEGSKA (reference sequence). CDR3 length: 15 residues. CDR3 in DNA: TGCAGTGCTAGAACTGGGGAAGTAACGGGAAATGAGCAGTTCTTC. Translation: CSARTGEVTGNEQFF.

This clonotype occurred a few times. This chain joins TRBV12-3 or TRBV12-4 and TRBJ2-1; the D gene is possibly TRBD1 (6 bases). Trimming removed 5 bases at V and 8 bases at J, with 16 bases between. The CDR3 has 14 amino acids. CDR3 nucleotide sequence: TGTGCCAGCAGTCCCCAGGGGTCAGGGGATGAGCAGTTCTTC. Translation: CASSPQGSGDEQFF.

This clonotype was recorded a few times. The chain combines TRBV20-1 with TRBJ2-3, with D perhaps assigned TRBD1 or TRBD2 (5 bases each). The V gene's germline CDR1 is DFQATT and CDR2 SNEGSKA (reference sequence). CDR3 length: 17 amino acids. V was shortened by 0 bases and J by 0 bases, with 16 bases between the two germline ends. CDR3 sequence: CSARDFPGTYSTDTQYF. CDR3 bases: TGCAGTGCTAGAGATTTTCCCGGGACGTATAGCACAGATACGCAGTATTTT.

Details on this clonotype: One base away lies a much larger clone, so this may be a sequencing read error. V and J are TRBV3-1 and TRBJ1-6; tentative D call: TRBD1 (5 bases). This CDR3 is built from 13 residues. Per the germline V gene, CDR1 is LGHDT and CDR2 is YNNKEL (reference sequence). DNA of the CDR3: TGTGCCGGCAGCCAACAGGATCGCTCACCCCTCCACTTT. Translating gives CAGSQQDRSPLHF.

This rearrangement joins TRBV3-1 to TRBJ1-1, with a weak D call TRBD1 (5 bases). With 1 base removed from V and 8 bases from J, the gap between germline ends came to 14 bases. Per germline, CDR1 LGHDT and CDR2 YNNKEL (reference sequence). The CDR3 covers 14 residues. DNA of the CDR3: TGTGCCAGCAGCCAAGGGGGGGTCCCCTCAGAAGCTTTCTTT. Its protein is CASSQGGVPSEAFF. Combining the CDR3 with reference TRBV3-1 and TRBJ1-1 gives the whole variable domain DTAVSQTPKYLVTQMGNDKSIKCEQNLGHDTMYWYKQDSKKFLKIMFSYNNKELIINETVPNRFSPKSPDKAHLNLHINSLELGDSAVYFCASSQGGVPSEAFFGQGTRLTVV.

This clonotype has ten or more counts. The chain uses TRBV6-1 and TRBJ2-3, with 10 bases fitting TRBD1. The V gene's germline CDR1 is MNHNS and CDR2 SASEGT. This CDR3 is 17 amino acids long. Trimming removed 4 bases from V and 4 bases from J; junction bases left unmatched: 11. CDR3 protein: CASSARPGQGSPDTQYF. CDR3 bases: TGTGCCAGCAGTGCGAGACCGGGACAGGGGTCTCCAGATACGCAGTATTTT.

This clonotype was found many times. The chain carries TRBV12-3 or TRBV12-4 and TRBJ2-5; the D gene is possibly TRBD2 (6 bases). The CDR3 extends over 14 amino acids. V was shortened by 3 bases and J by 5 bases, with 13 bases between the two germline ends. The CDR3 is CASSFMGGGETQYF. CDR3 coding DNA: TGTGCCAGCAGTTTCATGGGGGGTGGTGAGACCCAGTACTTC.